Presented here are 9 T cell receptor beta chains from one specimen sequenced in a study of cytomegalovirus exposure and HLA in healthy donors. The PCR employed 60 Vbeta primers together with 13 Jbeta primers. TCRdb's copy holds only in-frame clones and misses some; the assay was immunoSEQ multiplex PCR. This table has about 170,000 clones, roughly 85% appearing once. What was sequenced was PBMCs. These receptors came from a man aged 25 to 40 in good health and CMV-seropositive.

CDR3 in amino acids: CASSVRGLYTDTQYF. The CDR3 nucleotides are TGTGCCAGCAGCGTTCGGGGACTCTACACAGATACGCAGTATTTT. V is TRBV7-3 and J is TRBJ2-3, with D maybe TRBD2 (6 bases). Trimming stripped 5 bases from V and 2 bases from J, with 14 bases between. The length of the CDR3 is 15 residues. Germline CDR1 and CDR2: SGHTA and FQGTGA.

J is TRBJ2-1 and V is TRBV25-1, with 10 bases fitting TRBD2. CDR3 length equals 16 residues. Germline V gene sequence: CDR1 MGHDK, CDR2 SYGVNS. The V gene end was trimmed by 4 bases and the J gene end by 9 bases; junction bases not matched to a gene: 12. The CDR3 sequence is CASSGSYGAGGSEQFF. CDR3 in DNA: TGTGCCAGCAGTGGTTCCTATGGAGCGGGAGGGTCTGAGCAGTTCTTC.

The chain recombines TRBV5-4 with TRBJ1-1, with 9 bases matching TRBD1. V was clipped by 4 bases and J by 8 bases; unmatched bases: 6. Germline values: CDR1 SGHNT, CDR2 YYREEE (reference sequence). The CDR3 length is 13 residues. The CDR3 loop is CASSPDRGGEAFF. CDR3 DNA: TGTGCCAGCAGCCCGGACAGGGGAGGGGAAGCTTTCTTT.

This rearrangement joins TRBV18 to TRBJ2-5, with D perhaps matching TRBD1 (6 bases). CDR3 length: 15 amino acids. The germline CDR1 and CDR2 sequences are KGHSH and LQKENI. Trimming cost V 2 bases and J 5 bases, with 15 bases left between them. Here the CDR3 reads CASSPDQGSRETQYF. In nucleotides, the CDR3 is TGTGCCAGCTCACCAGACCAGGGGTCACGGGAGACCCAGTACTTC.

CDR3 DNA sequence: TGTGCCAGCAGTTACTCTCTAGCGGGATCATACAATGAGCAGTTCTTC. Its translation: CASSYSLAGSYNEQFF. V and J are TRBV6-5 and TRBJ2-1, with 9 bases identical to TRBD2. V was clipped by 0 bases and J by 4 bases; unmatched bases: 4. The CDR3 runs 16 residues. In germline, CDR1 is MNHEY, CDR2 SVGAGI.

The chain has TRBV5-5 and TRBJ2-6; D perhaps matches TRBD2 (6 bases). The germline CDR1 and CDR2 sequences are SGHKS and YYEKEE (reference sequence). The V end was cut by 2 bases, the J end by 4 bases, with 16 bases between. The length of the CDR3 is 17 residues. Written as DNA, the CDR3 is TGTGCCAGCAGCTTACGTACTGCGGGGAGCGGGGCCAACGTCCTGACTTTC. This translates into CASSLRTAGSGANVLTF.

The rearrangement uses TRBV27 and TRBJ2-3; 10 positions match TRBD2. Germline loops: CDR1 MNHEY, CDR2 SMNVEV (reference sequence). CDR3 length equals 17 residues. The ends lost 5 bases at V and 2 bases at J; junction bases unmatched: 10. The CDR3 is CASSKRALAGVTDTQYF. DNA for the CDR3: TGTGCCAGCAGTAAGAGGGCCCTAGCGGGAGTCACAGATACGCAGTATTTT.

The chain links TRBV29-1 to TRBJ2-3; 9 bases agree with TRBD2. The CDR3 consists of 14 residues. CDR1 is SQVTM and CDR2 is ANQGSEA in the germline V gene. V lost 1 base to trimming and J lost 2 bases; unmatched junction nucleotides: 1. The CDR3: CSVEGTSDTDTQYF. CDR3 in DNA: TGCAGCGTTGAAGGGACTAGCGACACAGATACGCAGTATTTT.

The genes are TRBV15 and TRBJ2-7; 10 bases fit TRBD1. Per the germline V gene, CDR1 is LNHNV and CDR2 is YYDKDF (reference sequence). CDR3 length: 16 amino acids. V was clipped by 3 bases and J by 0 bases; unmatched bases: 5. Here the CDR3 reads CATSRFDRGPSYEQYF. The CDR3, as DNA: TGTGCCACCAGCAGGTTCGACAGGGGGCCCTCCTACGAGCAGTACTTC.